Sequencing of this T cell receptor (beta chain) was carried out in a study of blood T cell repertoires in COVID-19. Overall study context: COVID-19 samples collected from the United States, Italy and Spain covered acute and convalescent phases. PBMCs, B-cell-depleted T cells, or T cells provided the cDNA or gDNA that made up the material.

As originally analysed: Researchers report that nucleated cell counts were estimated from reference gene primer amplification. Assay used: immunoSEQ multiplex PCR; TCRdb lists only in-frame clones, some missing. From that table come the V and J calls and clone size; the DNA was used to work out D and trimming. The sample yields approximately 120,000 clones, around nine tenths seen once. This clone was seen a single time. The Seattle patients joined while their infection was active and were tracked longitudinally afterward. The source is a man aged 50 or older with COVID-19, enrolled during active disease. The sequenced material came from peripheral blood.

The CDR3 loop is CATSDYPSTDTQYF. CDR3 sequence (DNA): TGTGCCACCAGTGATTATCCGTCCACAGATACGCAGTATTTT. The chain joins TRBV24-1 to TRBJ2-3; D remains ambiguous. The CDR3 runs 14 residues. Germline CDR1 KGHDR, CDR2 SFDVKD. The germline V and J ends were trimmed by 2 bases and 2 bases, with 7 bases remaining between them.